These T cell receptor beta chains were read from a single sample in a study of shared clonotypes between healthy human individuals. Repertoires were generated with immunoSEQ multiplex PCR, while TCRdb's copy carries only in-frame clones and drops some. The sample records about 2.4 million clones, 93% being singletons. The sample was naive CD4+ T cells from PBMCs. The receptors here all came from a man aged 18-30 years in good health. Some clones in this sample may be carry-over from other donors' samples. Both conserved end residues are part of each CDR3. A D gene is named only where the DNA matches it firmly. The size field is filled for only some rows; it gives once, few, many or a size class.

length: 13
J: TRBJ2-7
V: TRBV25-1
D: .
size: .
CDR3: CASRSGAVHEQYF
DNA: TGTGCCAGCAGATCGGGGGCAGTCCACGAGCAGTACTTC

length: 14
J: TRBJ1-3
V: TRBV28
D: .
size: .
CDR3: CASSSRGSGNTIYF
DNA: TGTGCCAGCAGTTCCAGGGGATCTGGAAACACCATATATTTT

length: 11
J: TRBJ2-7
V: TRBV20-1
D: .
size: .
CDR3: CSARPDSRQYF
DNA: TGCAGTGCTAGGCCCGACAGTAGGCAGTACTTC

length: 15
J: TRBJ2-7
V: TRBV6-5
D: .
size: .
CDR3: CASSYGAGARLEQYF
DNA: TGTGCCAGCAGTTACGGGGCAGGCGCGCGGCTAGAGCAGTACTTC

length: 16
J: TRBJ2-1
V: TRBV7-3
D: .
size: .
CDR3: CASSLLPGPKSDEQFF
DNA: TGTGCCAGCAGCCTCCTCCCGGGGCCCAAGTCCGATGAGCAGTTCTTC

length: 15
J: TRBJ2-3
V: TRBV6-1
D: .
size: .
CDR3: CASSKMAGNTDTQYF
DNA: TGTGCCAGCAGTAAAATGGCCGGAAACACAGATACGCAGTATTTT

length: 15
J: TRBJ2-3
V: TRBV6-5
D: .
size: .
CDR3: CASSDGTDTGDTQYF
DNA: TGTGCCAGCAGCGACGGGACCGACACGGGGGATACGCAGTATTTT

length: 15
J: TRBJ2-1
V: TRBV5-1
D: TRBD2
size: once
CDR3: CASSPGLAKDNEQFF
DNA: TGCGCCAGCAGCCCGGGACTAGCGAAAGACAATGAGCAGTTCTTC

length: 12
J: TRBJ1-5
V: TRBV7-8
D: .
size: few
CDR3: CASSPGNQPQHF
DNA: TGTGCCAGCAGCCCAGGAAATCAGCCCCAGCATTTT

length: 13
J: TRBJ2-7
V: TRBV6-5
D: .
size: .
CDR3: CASGKAGPYEQYF
DNA: TGTGCCAGCGGCAAGGCGGGTCCCTACGAGCAGTACTTC

length: 15
J: TRBJ2-1
V: TRBV10-3
D: TRBD2
size: .
CDR3: CAITGTSLKYNEQFF
DNA: TGTGCCATCACCGGGACTAGCCTAAAGTACAATGAGCAGTTCTTC